The present entry profiles one T cell receptor (beta chain) with its context. The entry originates in a study of blood T cell repertoires in COVID-19. As for the study in general: Both acute and convalescent COVID-19 samples were obtained from the United States, Italy and Spain. Sample material is recorded as cDNA or gDNA derived from T cells, B-cell-depleted T cells, or PBMCs.

TCRdb keeps only in-frame clones here, not all; method: immunoSEQ multiplex PCR. The sample consists of 180,000 or so clones, more than 70% of them appearing once. The CDR3 has 15 residues. The junction had 8 bases not matched to a gene; V was cut back by 5 bases and J by 4 bases. Germline values: CDR1 LNHDA, CDR2 SQIVND (reference sequence). This receptor was identified in a woman aged 55-75 years with acute or convalescent COVID-19. J is TRBJ2-1 and V is TRBV19; 7 bases line up with TRBD2. Material: peripheral blood. CDR3 residues: CASSLGSGEYNEQFF. DNA of the CDR3: TGTGCCAGTAGTTTGGGCAGCGGGGAGTACAATGAGCAGTTCTTC.